A selection of T cell receptor beta chains follows, all from one sample in a study of blood T cell repertoires in COVID-19. Clones were read by immunoSEQ multiplex PCR, and TCRdb kept only the in-frame ones, dropping some. The table records around 100,000 clones, almost 80% of them present only once. The sample taken for sequencing was peripheral blood. All receptors come from a man between 70 and 80 years old with active or convalescent COVID-19. Each CDR3 is given with its conserved first and last residue. The D gene is left open where the match is weak. Not all rows give a size; the values are once, few, many and, for expanded clones, a class.

d_gene: -
j_gene: TRBJ2-7
v_gene: TRBV5-6
abundance: many
CDR3aa: CASSNQVSYEQYF
CDR3nt: TGTGCCAGCAGCAACCAGGTTTCCTACGAGCAGTACTTC

d_gene: -
j_gene: TRBJ2-1
v_gene: TRBV27
abundance: -
CDR3aa: CASRGWRPGVRNEQFF
CDR3nt: TGTGCCAGCAGGGGGTGGAGGCCCGGGGTAAGAAATGAGCAGTTCTTC

d_gene: -
j_gene: TRBJ1-5
v_gene: TRBV5-6
abundance: -
CDR3aa: CASSRGAPSNQPQHF
CDR3nt: TGTGCCAGCAGCCGCGGGGCCCCTAGCAATCAGCCCCAGCATTTT

d_gene: -
j_gene: TRBJ2-2
v_gene: TRBV19
abundance: -
CDR3aa: CASSQANTGELFF
CDR3nt: TGTGCCAGTAGTCAGGCGAACACCGGGGAGCTGTTTTTT

d_gene: TRBD1
j_gene: TRBJ1-6
v_gene: TRBV6-5
abundance: few
CDR3aa: CASRKGQGVNSPLHF
CDR3nt: TGTGCCAGCAGGAAAGGCCAGGGGGTTAATTCACCCCTCCACTTT

d_gene: -
j_gene: TRBJ2-5
v_gene: TRBV5-4
abundance: -
CDR3aa: CASSTQEQGRDKTQYF
CDR3nt: TGTGCCAGCAGTACCCAGGAACAGGGTAGAGACAAGACCCAGTACTTC

d_gene: -
j_gene: TRBJ2-4
v_gene: TRBV7-8
abundance: -
CDR3aa: CASSLASTGLAKNIQYF
CDR3nt: TGTGCCAGCAGCTTAGCCTCGACAGGTCTAGCCAAAAACATTCAGTACTTC

d_gene: TRBD1
j_gene: TRBJ1-4
v_gene: TRBV7-2
abundance: -
CDR3aa: CASSLALRQGGEKLFF
CDR3nt: TGTGCCAGCAGCTTAGCGCTAAGACAGGGTGGCGAAAAACTGTTTTTT

d_gene: TRBD2
j_gene: TRBJ2-5
v_gene: TRBV14
abundance: -
CDR3aa: CASSQDIPSGERKTQYF
CDR3nt: TGTGCCAGCAGCCAAGATATCCCTAGCGGGGAACGGAAGACCCAGTACTTC

d_gene: -
j_gene: TRBJ1-3
v_gene: TRBV27
abundance: -
CDR3aa: CASSTIGGNTIYF
CDR3nt: TGTGCCAGCAGTACCATCGGTGGAAACACCATATATTTT

d_gene: TRBD1
j_gene: TRBJ1-2
v_gene: TRBV9
abundance: -
CDR3aa: CASSVSRDRDYGYTF
CDR3nt: TGTGCCAGCAGCGTCTCCCGGGACAGGGACTATGGCTACACCTTC

d_gene: TRBD1
j_gene: TRBJ2-7
v_gene: TRBV30
abundance: -
CDR3aa: CAWSSGGYEQYF
CDR3nt: TGTGCCTGGAGTTCAGGGGGATACGAGCAGTACTTC

d_gene: -
j_gene: TRBJ1-1
v_gene: TRBV19
abundance: -
CDR3aa: CASSDTPNTEAFF
CDR3nt: TGTGCCAGTAGTGACACCCCGAACACTGAAGCTTTCTTT

d_gene: TRBD1
j_gene: TRBJ2-1
v_gene: TRBV18
abundance: -
CDR3aa: CASSPAGDRGVFF
CDR3nt: TGTGCCAGCTCACCGGCCGGGGACAGGGGGGTGTTCTTC

d_gene: -
j_gene: TRBJ2-1
v_gene: TRBV15
abundance: -
CDR3aa: CATSRDQGYNEQFF
CDR3nt: TGTGCCACCAGCAGAGATCAGGGTTACAATGAGCAGTTCTTC

d_gene: -
j_gene: TRBJ1-4
v_gene: TRBV3-1/TRBV3-2
abundance: -
CDR3aa: CASSRYRTTNEKLFF
CDR3nt: TGTGCCAGCAGCCGATACAGAACAACTAATGAAAAACTGTTTTTT

d_gene: -
j_gene: TRBJ1-2
v_gene: TRBV21-1
abundance: once
CDR3aa: CASSRPGQGFWGYTF
CDR3nt: TGTGCCAGCAGCAGACCGGGACAGGGGTTTTGGGGCTACACCTTC

d_gene: -
j_gene: TRBJ2-1
v_gene: TRBV12-5
abundance: -
CDR3aa: CASGLVHPNNEQFF
CDR3nt: TGTGCTAGTGGTTTGGTGCACCCTAACAATGAGCAGTTCTTC

d_gene: TRBD1
j_gene: TRBJ2-3
v_gene: TRBV29-1
abundance: -
CDR3aa: CSVPPWGRGGTQYF
CDR3nt: TGCAGCGTTCCCCCCTGGGGGAGAGGGGGCACGCAGTATTTT

d_gene: -
j_gene: TRBJ2-1
v_gene: TRBV5-4
abundance: -
CDR3aa: CASSWATANEQFF
CDR3nt: TGTGCCAGCAGCTGGGCTACAGCCAATGAGCAGTTCTTC

d_gene: TRBD2
j_gene: TRBJ2-3
v_gene: TRBV6-6
abundance: -
CDR3aa: CASSRGTSGVTQYF
CDR3nt: TGTGCCAGTTCCCGCGGGACTAGCGGCGTAACGCAGTATTTT

d_gene: -
j_gene: TRBJ1-1
v_gene: TRBV27
abundance: -
CDR3aa: CASSEQGFGTEAFF
CDR3nt: TGTGCCAGCAGCGAACAGGGATTTGGCACTGAAGCTTTCTTT

d_gene: TRBD1
j_gene: TRBJ1-5
v_gene: TRBV28
abundance: once
CDR3aa: CASSSGGEGNQPQHF
CDR3nt: TGTGCCAGCAGTTCAGGGGGCGAGGGCAATCAGCCCCAGCATTTT

d_gene: TRBD1
j_gene: TRBJ2-1
v_gene: TRBV4-3
abundance: -
CDR3aa: CASSPDRGPPYNEQFF
CDR3nt: TGCGCCAGCAGCCCCGACAGGGGGCCACCCTACAATGAGCAGTTCTTC

d_gene: -
j_gene: TRBJ2-1
v_gene: TRBV9
abundance: -
CDR3aa: CASSVVASDNEQFF
CDR3nt: TGTGCCAGCAGCGTAGTTGCCAGCGACAATGAGCAGTTCTTC

d_gene: TRBD1
j_gene: TRBJ1-5
v_gene: TRBV15
abundance: -
CDR3aa: CATSAHRGSGQPQHF
CDR3nt: TGTGCCACCAGCGCCCACAGGGGATCAGGTCAGCCCCAGCATTTT

d_gene: TRBD1
j_gene: TRBJ1-3
v_gene: TRBV5-1
abundance: once
CDR3aa: CASSSSGGATGNTIYF
CDR3nt: TGCGCCAGCAGCTCCTCAGGGGGCGCGACTGGAAACACCATATATTTT

d_gene: TRBD2
j_gene: TRBJ2-7
v_gene: TRBV19
abundance: few
CDR3aa: CASSPAGGREQYF
CDR3nt: TGTGCCAGTAGCCCCGCGGGGGGAAGGGAGCAGTACTTC

d_gene: TRBD1
j_gene: TRBJ2-7
v_gene: TRBV7-8
abundance: -
CDR3aa: CASSSRPGQGSYEQYF
CDR3nt: TGTGCCAGCAGCTCCCGACCGGGACAGGGATCTTACGAGCAGTACTTC

d_gene: -
j_gene: TRBJ1-6
v_gene: TRBV9
abundance: -
CDR3aa: CASSVRQKDSPLHF
CDR3nt: TGTGCCAGCAGCGTAAGACAGAAAGATTCACCCCTCCACTTT

d_gene: -
j_gene: TRBJ2-3
v_gene: TRBV18
abundance: -
CDR3aa: CASSPRGSTDTQYF
CDR3nt: TGTGCCAGCTCACCAAGGGGGAGCACAGATACGCAGTATTTT

d_gene: TRBD1
j_gene: TRBJ1-5
v_gene: TRBV4-1
abundance: once
CDR3aa: CASSQDLGQGPNQPQHF
CDR3nt: TGCGCCAGCAGCCAAGATCTGGGACAGGGCCCCAATCAGCCCCAGCATTTT

d_gene: TRBD1
j_gene: TRBJ1-2
v_gene: TRBV10-1
abundance: -
CDR3aa: CASSRRGRLYGYTF
CDR3nt: TGCGCCAGCAGTCGCAGGGGGCGATTGTATGGCTACACCTTC

d_gene: -
j_gene: TRBJ1-6
v_gene: TRBV7-6
abundance: -
CDR3aa: CASRRTEDSPLHF
CDR3nt: TGTGCCAGCAGACGGACTGAAGATTCACCCCTCCACTTT

d_gene: TRBD2
j_gene: TRBJ2-1
v_gene: TRBV4-1
abundance: -
CDR3aa: CASSPQVAGGYNEQFF
CDR3nt: TGCGCCAGCAGCCCCCAAGTAGCGGGGGGCTACAATGAGCAGTTCTTC

d_gene: TRBD1
j_gene: TRBJ1-1
v_gene: TRBV28
abundance: few
CDR3aa: CASSFRTGNTEAFF
CDR3nt: TGTGCCAGCAGTTTCCGGACAGGGAACACTGAAGCTTTCTTT

d_gene: -
j_gene: TRBJ2-5
v_gene: TRBV12-3/TRBV12-4
abundance: once
CDR3aa: CASSLLAEETQYF
CDR3nt: TGTGCCAGCAGTCTCCTGGCGGAAGAGACCCAGTACTTC

d_gene: TRBD1
j_gene: TRBJ1-1
v_gene: TRBV2
abundance: few
CDR3aa: CASRGQGGNTEAFF
CDR3nt: TGTGCCAGCAGGGGACAGGGGGGGAACACTGAAGCTTTCTTT

d_gene: -
j_gene: TRBJ1-1
v_gene: TRBV5-4
abundance: -
CDR3aa: CASSFEVNTEAFF
CDR3nt: TGTGCCAGCAGCTTTGAGGTGAACACTGAAGCTTTCTTT

d_gene: TRBD1
j_gene: TRBJ1-1
v_gene: TRBV24-1
abundance: many
CDR3aa: CATSDRTGGTEAFF
CDR3nt: TGTGCCACCAGTGATCGGACAGGGGGCACTGAAGCTTTCTTT

d_gene: TRBD1
j_gene: TRBJ2-3
v_gene: TRBV9
abundance: -
CDR3aa: CASSARQGGTDTQYF
CDR3nt: TGTGCCAGCAGCGCGAGACAGGGGGGAACAGATACGCAGTATTTT

d_gene: -
j_gene: TRBJ1-6
v_gene: TRBV11-2
abundance: many
CDR3aa: CASSLARGNSPLHF
CDR3nt: TGTGCCAGCAGCTTAGCGAGAGGGAATTCACCCCTCCACTTT

d_gene: TRBD1
j_gene: TRBJ2-1
v_gene: TRBV29-1
abundance: -
CDR3aa: CSVEGDRVGSYNEQFF
CDR3nt: TGCAGCGTTGAAGGAGACAGGGTTGGCTCCTACAATGAGCAGTTCTTC

d_gene: TRBD2
j_gene: TRBJ2-1
v_gene: TRBV20-1
abundance: once
CDR3aa: CSAGGVSQFF
CDR3nt: TGCAGTGCTGGGGGGGTATCGCAGTTCTTC